One sample yielded the 9 T cell receptor beta chains listed below, sequenced in a study of blood T cell repertoires in COVID-19. TCRdb's copy holds only in-frame clones and misses some; the assay was immunoSEQ multiplex PCR. The sample carries under 350,000 clones, 80% to 90% recorded once. The material sequenced was PBMCs or T cells enriched from blood (not recorded which). Every receptor here comes from a woman in her forties with acute COVID-19.

This chain uses TRBV12-3 or TRBV12-4 with TRBJ1-1; D ambiguous. V was pared by 2 bases and J by 12 bases, with 13 bases between. This CDR3 has 12 amino acids. CDR3 protein: CASSLWREGTFF. CDR3 nucleotide sequence: TGTGCCAGCAGTTTATGGCGGGAGGGAACTTTCTTT.

This clone is a singleton in its sample. J is TRBJ2-5 and V is TRBV29-1; 7 positions agree with TRBD1. J was trimmed by 5 bases and V by 3 bases; bases with no gene match: 3. The CDR3 runs to 12 residues. Looked up from germline, CDR1 is SQVTM and CDR2 is ANQGSEA. CDR3 residues: CSVDDRDETQYF. CDR3 bases: TGCAGCGTTGATGACAGGGATGAGACCCAGTACTTC.

V usage is TRBV7-3 and J usage is TRBJ2-5; TRBD2 is a possible D gene (5 bases). Germline V lookup: CDR1 SGHTA, CDR2 FQGTGA. V gave up 5 bases and J gave up 5 bases, with 18 bases separating them. The CDR3 spans 15 residues. In nucleotides, the CDR3 is TGTGCCAGCAGCCCTCGTGGACTTTCCGACGAGACCCAGTACTTC. Translation: CASSPRGLSDETQYF. The variable domain in full, completed from reference TRBV7-3 and TRBJ2-5, reads GAGVSQTPSNKVTEKGKYVELRCDPISGHTALYWYRQSLGQGPEFLIYFQGTGAADDSGLPNDRFFAVRPEGSVSTLKIQRTERGDSAVYLCASSPRGLSDETQYFGPGTRLLVL.

With regard to this clone: This specimen includes other DNA sequences encoding the same CDR3. This rearrangement joins TRBV28 to TRBJ1-5; D is ambiguous. Germline CDR1 MDHEN, CDR2 SYDVKM. CDR3 length: 12 amino acids. The V and J ends lost 1 base and 5 bases respectively, with 3 bases between them. The CDR3 DNA follows: TGTGCCAGCAGTTTATCCGATCAGCCCCAGCATTTT. Protein product: CASSLSDQPQHF.

This clone was observed a handful of times. V and J are TRBV4-3 and TRBJ1-2; TRBD1 matches at 12 bases. CDR3 length: 17 residues. Trimming removed 1 base from V and 4 bases from J; junction bases left unmatched: 7. Per germline, CDR1 LGHNA and CDR2 YSLEER. In DNA, the CDR3 is TGCGCCAGCAGCCAAGGGACTCCGGGACAGGGGGCCTATGGCTACACCTTC. Its protein is CASSQGTPGQGAYGYTF.

Only a few counts were recorded for this clone. The CDR3 loop is CSASSTGIYRAFF. The CDR3 DNA reads as TGCAGTGCTAGTTCAACAGGGATTTATAGAGCTTTCTTT. The rearrangement joins TRBV20-1 to TRBJ1-1, with D perhaps matching TRBD1 (6 bases). This CDR3 is built from 13 residues. V was trimmed by 3 bases and J by 10 bases, leaving 18 bases between them. Germline loops: CDR1 DFQATT, CDR2 SNEGSKA (reference sequence).

The chain joins TRBV6-5 to TRBJ2-1; no clear D. Germline loops: CDR1 MNHEY, CDR2 SVGAGI. Trimming cost V 9 bases and J 6 bases, with 18 bases left between them. CDR3 length: 14 residues. The CDR3 protein is CASSLDLGSNEQFF. In DNA form, the CDR3 reads TGTGCCAGTTCCCTCGACCTGGGCTCCAATGAGCAGTTCTTC.

The chain combines TRBV27 with TRBJ1-4, with a possible D match to TRBD1 (6 bases). From germline, CDR1 is MNHEY and CDR2 SMNVEV (reference sequence). This CDR3 is built from 16 residues. Trimming pared 5 bases from V and 4 bases from J, leaving 17 bases between. CDR3 amino acids: CASSPYRQAGNEKLFF. The DNA of the CDR3 is TGTGCCAGCAGTCCCTACCGACAGGCTGGTAATGAAAAACTGTTTTTT.

CDR3 sequence (DNA): TGTGCCAGCAGCTTAGGAACAGGGGGCGGCTATGGCTACACCTTC. Amino acid sequence: CASSLGTGGGYGYTF. The chain uses TRBV7-3 and TRBJ1-2, with TRBD1 matching over 9 bases. The length of the CDR3 is 15 residues. CDR1 is SGHTA, CDR2 FQGTGA, per germline. The ends lost 2 bases at V and 4 bases at J; junction bases unmatched: 5. Using reference TRBV7-3 and TRBJ1-2 for the parts outside the CDR3, the full variable domain is GAGVSQTPSNKVTEKGKYVELRCDPISGHTALYWYRQSLGQGPEFLIYFQGTGAADDSGLPNDRFFAVRPEGSVSTLKIQRTERGDSAVYLCASSLGTGGGYGYTFGSGTRLTVV.